This record concerns one TCR beta chain sequence. The antigen remains unidentified. Trimming at V came to 4 bases and at J to 8 bases, leaving 13 bases not matched to a gene. Germline CDR1 reads SEHNR; CDR2 reads FQNEAQ (reference sequence). The CDR3 is 16 amino acids. The sample comes from a study of shared clonotypes between healthy human individuals. General observations from the study: The four-donor shared clonotypes exceeded non-shared clonotypes in generation probability, with non-shared ones scoring lower.

Only Caucasian adults living in Nashville, Tennessee made up the donor group. Several immunoSEQ 96-well plates shared each subset's DNA, each plate a replicate. Measured with immunoSEQ multiplex PCR; TCRdb has only the in-frame clones, and not every one. Of around 300,000 clones in the sample, around 86% were seen once. Sequencing was done on a sample of memory CD8+ T cells sorted from blood. Stated subset: CD45RO+ cells pooled with CCR7-negative TemRA cells. J is TRBJ2-1 and V is TRBV7-9, with 8 bases that match TRBD2. The sequence came from a man aged 18 to 30 in good health. Here the CDR3 reads CASSSITSGVSDEQFF. The CDR3 region has the DNA TGTGCCAGCAGCTCCATTACTAGCGGCGTCTCGGATGAGCAGTTCTTC.